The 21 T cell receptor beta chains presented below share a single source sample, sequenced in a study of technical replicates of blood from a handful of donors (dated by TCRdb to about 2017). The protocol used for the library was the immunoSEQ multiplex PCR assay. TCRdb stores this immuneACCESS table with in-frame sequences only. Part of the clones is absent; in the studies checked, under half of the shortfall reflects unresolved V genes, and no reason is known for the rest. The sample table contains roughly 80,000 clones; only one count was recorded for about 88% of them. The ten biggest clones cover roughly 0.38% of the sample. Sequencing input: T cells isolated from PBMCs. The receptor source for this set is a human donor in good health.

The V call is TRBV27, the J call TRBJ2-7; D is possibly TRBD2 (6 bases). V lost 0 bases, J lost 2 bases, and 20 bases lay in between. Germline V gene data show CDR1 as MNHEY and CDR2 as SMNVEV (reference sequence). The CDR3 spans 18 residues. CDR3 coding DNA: TGTGCCAGCAGTTTATCCTACAACCAACCTAGCGTAGCCTACGAGCAGTACTTC. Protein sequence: CASSLSYNQPSVAYEQYF.

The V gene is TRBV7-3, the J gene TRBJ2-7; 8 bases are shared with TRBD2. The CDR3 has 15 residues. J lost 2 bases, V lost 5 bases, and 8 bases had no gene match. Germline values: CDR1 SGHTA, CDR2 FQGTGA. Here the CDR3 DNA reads TGTGCCAGCAGCCCAAGCGGGAGACGGACCTACGAGCAGTACTTC. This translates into CASSPSGRRTYEQYF. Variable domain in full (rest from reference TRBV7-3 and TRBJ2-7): GAGVSQTPSNKVTEKGKYVELRCDPISGHTALYWYRQSLGQGPEFLIYFQGTGAADDSGLPNDRFFAVRPEGSVSTLKIQRTERGDSAVYLCASSPSGRRTYEQYFGPGTRLTVT.

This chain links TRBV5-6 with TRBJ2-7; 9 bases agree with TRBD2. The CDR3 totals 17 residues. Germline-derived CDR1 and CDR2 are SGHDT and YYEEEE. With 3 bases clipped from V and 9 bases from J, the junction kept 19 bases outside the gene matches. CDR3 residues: CASSSGLGLAIPSGQYF. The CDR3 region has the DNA TGTGCCAGCAGCTCCGGCCTGGGACTAGCAATTCCATCCGGGCAGTACTTC.

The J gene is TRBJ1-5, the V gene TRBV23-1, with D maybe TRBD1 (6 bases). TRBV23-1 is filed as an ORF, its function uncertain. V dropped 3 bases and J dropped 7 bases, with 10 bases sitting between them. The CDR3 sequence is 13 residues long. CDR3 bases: TGCGCCAGCAGTCACGAGGGGGACCAGCCCCAGCATTTT. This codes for CASSHEGDQPQHF.

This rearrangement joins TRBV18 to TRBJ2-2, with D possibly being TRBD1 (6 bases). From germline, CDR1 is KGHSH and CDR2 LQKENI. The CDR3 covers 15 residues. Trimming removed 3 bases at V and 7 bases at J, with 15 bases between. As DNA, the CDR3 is TGTGCCAGCTCACCTGTCACAGGGAGTATCGGGGAGCTGTTTTTT. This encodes CASSPVTGSIGELFF.

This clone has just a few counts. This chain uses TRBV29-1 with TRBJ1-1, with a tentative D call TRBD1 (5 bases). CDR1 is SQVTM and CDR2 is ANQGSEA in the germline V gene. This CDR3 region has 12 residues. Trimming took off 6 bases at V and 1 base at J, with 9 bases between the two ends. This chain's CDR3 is CSVGGANTEAFF. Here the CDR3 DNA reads TGCAGCGTCGGTGGGGCGAACACTGAAGCTTTCTTT.

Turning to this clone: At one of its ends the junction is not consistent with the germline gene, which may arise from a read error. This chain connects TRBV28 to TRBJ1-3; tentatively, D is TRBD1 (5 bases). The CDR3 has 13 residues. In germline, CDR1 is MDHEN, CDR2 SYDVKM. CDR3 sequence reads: CASSSPGTASGDF. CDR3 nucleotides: TGTGCCAGCAGTTCGCCCGGGACTGCCTCCGGGGATTTT.

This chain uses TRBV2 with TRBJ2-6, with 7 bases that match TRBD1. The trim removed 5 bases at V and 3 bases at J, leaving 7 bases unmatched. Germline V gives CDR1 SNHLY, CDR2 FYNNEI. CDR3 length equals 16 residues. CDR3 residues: CASSRQGIGGANVLTF. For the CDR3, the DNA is TGTGCCAGCAGTAGACAGGGAATAGGTGGGGCCAACGTCCTGACTTTC.

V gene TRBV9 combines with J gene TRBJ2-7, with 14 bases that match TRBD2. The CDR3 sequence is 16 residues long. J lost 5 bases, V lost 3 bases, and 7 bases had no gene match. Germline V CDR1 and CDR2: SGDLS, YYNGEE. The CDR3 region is CASSGPPGLAGDEQYF. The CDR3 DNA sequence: TGTGCCAGCAGCGGCCCCCCGGGACTAGCGGGAGACGAGCAGTACTTC.

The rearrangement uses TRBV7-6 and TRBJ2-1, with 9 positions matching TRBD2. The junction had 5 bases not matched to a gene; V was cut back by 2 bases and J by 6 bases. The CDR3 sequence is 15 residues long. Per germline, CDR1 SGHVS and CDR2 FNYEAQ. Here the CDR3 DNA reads TGTGCCAGCAGCTTATCTCTAGCGGGGATCAATGAGCAGTTCTTC. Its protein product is CASSLSLAGINEQFF.

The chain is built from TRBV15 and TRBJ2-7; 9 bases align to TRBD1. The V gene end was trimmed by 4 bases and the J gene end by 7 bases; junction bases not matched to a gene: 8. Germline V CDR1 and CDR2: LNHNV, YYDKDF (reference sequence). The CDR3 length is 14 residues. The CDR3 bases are TGTGCCACCAGCACAACAGGGGGCTCTCAAGAGCAGTACTTC. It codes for CATSTTGGSQEQYF.

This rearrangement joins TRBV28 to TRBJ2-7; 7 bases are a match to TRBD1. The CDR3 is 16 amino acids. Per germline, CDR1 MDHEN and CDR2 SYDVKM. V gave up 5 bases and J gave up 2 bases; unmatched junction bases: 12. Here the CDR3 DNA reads TGTGCCAGCAGTGCACCGACAGGGAAGGGAACCTACGAGCAGTACTTC. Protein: CASSAPTGKGTYEQYF.

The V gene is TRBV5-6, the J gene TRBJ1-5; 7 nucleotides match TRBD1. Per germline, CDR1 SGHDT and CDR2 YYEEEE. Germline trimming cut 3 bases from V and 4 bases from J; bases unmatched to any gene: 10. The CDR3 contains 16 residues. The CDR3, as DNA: TGTGCCAGCAGCTCTGGGCCGGGACAGTCAAATCAGCCCCAGCATTTT. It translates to CASSSGPGQSNQPQHF.

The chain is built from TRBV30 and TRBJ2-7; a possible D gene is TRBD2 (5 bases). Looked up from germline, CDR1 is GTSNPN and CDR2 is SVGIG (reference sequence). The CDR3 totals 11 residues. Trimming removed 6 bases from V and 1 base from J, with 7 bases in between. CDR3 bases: TGTGCCTGCGGACTGTCCTACGAGCAGTACTTC. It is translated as CACGLSYEQYF. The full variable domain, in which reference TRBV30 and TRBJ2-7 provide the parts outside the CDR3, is SQTIHQWPATLVQPVGSPLSLECTVEGTSNPNLYWYRQAAGRGLQLLFYSVGIGQISSEVPQNLSASRPQDRQFILSSKKLLLSDSGFYLCACGLSYEQYFGPGTRLTVT.

Written as DNA, the CDR3 is TGTGCCAGCAGCCCCGTGGGCGGGCAGATCACCGGGGAGCTGTTTTTT. Its protein is CASSPVGGQITGELFF. This chain connects TRBV9 to TRBJ2-2, with D possibly TRBD2 on 5 matching bases. Germline V CDR1 and CDR2: SGDLS, YYNGEE. V was trimmed by 4 bases and J by 4 bases, leaving 17 bases between them. The CDR3 length is 16 residues.

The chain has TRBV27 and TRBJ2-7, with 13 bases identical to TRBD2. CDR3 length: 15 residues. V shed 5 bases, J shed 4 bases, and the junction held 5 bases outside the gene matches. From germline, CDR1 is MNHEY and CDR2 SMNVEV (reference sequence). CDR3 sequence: CASSLGLAGNYEQYF. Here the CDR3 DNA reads TGTGCCAGCAGTCTGGGACTAGCGGGAAATTACGAGCAGTACTTC.

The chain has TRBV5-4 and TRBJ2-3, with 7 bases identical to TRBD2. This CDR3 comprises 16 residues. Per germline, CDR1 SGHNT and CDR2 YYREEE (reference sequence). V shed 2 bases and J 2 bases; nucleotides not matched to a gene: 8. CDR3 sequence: CASSLGGGVLTDTQYF. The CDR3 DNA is TGTGCCAGCAGCTTAGGCGGGGGAGTCCTCACAGATACGCAGTATTTT.

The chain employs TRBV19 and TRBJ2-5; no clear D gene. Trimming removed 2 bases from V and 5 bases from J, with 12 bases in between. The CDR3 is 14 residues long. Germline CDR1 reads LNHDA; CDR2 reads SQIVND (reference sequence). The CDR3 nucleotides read TGTGCCAGTAGTATAAATCCGGGTCGGGAGACCCAGTACTTC. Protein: CASSINPGRETQYF.

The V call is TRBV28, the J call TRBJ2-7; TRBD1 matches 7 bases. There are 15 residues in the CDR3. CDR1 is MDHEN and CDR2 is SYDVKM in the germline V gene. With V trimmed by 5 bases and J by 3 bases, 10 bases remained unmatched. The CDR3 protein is CASSPTGERDYEQYF. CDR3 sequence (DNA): TGTGCCAGCAGTCCAACAGGGGAGAGGGACTACGAGCAGTACTTC.

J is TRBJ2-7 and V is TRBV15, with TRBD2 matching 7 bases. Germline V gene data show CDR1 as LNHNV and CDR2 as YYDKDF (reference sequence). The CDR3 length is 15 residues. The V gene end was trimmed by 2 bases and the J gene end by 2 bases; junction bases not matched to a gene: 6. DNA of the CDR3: TGTGCCACCAGCAGAAATTTAGCGGGCACCTACGAGCAGTACTTC. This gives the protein CATSRNLAGTYEQYF.

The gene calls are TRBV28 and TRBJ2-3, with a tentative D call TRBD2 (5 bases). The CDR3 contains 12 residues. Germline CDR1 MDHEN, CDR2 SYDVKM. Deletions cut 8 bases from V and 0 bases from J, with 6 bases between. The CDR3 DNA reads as TGTGCCAGCGGCGGGAGCACAGATACGCAGTATTTT. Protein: CASGGSTDTQYF.